A single sample gave rise to the 2 T cell receptor beta chains below, sequenced in a study of T cell repertoires in cytomegalovirus infection. Antigen specificity for these receptors is unknown. TCRdb independently ran MiXCR on the reads; one entry per CDR3 protein. The repertoire includes some 800,000 distinct CDR3 sequences, 25% to 35% of them detected once, and around 14% sits in the top ten. The sequences come from cultured CD8+ T cells from PBMCs, collected from culture after CMV antigen stimulation. The receptors here all came from a human donor in good health (CMV status not recorded). Some clones in this sample may be carry-over from other donors' samples.

The J gene is TRBJ2-3, the V gene TRBV7-9; 12 bases are a match to TRBD2. Germline V lookup: CDR1 SEHNR, CDR2 FQNEAQ (reference sequence). V lost 4 bases, J lost 5 bases, and 10 bases stayed unmatched. The CDR3 runs to 17 residues. The CDR3: CASSYYLAGGPQDTQYF. As DNA, the CDR3 is TGTGCCAGCAGCTACTACCTAGCGGGGGGGCCTCAAGATACGCAGTATTTT.

This clonotype was recorded at least ten times. The genes are TRBV7-9 and TRBJ2-6; D not resolved. Germline V gene data show CDR1 as SEHNR and CDR2 as FQNEAQ (reference sequence). The V gene lost 2 bases and the J gene lost 0 bases, with 17 bases spanning the gap. CDR3 length equals 19 residues. CDR3 bases: TGTGCCAGCAGCTTAAGTGACCTTGCCGGCGGCTCTGGGGCCAACGTCCTGACTTTC. Its protein is CASSLSDLAGGSGANVLTF.